These T cell receptor beta chains were read from a single sample in a study of shared clonotypes between healthy human individuals. The repertoire was sequenced with immunoSEQ multiplex PCR; TCRdb's copy has only in-frame clones and lacks some. The sample lists about 2.4 million clones, more than 85% occurring once. Sequencing was done on a sample of naive CD4+ T cells from PBMCs. Source of these receptors: a man younger than 30 in good health. Some clones in this sample may be carry-over from other donors' samples. CDR3s include the opening cysteine and the closing phenylalanine or tryptophan. Fields, in order: J gene, D gene, clone size, V gene, CDR3 protein, CDR3 DNA. The D gene is left open where the match is weak. Clone size appears in some rows only: once, few, many, or a class for an expanded clone.

j_gene: TRBJ2-2
d_gene: -
abundance: -
v_gene: TRBV29-1
CDR3aa: CSVDPLGSGGELFF
CDR3nt: TGCAGCGTTGATCCCCTGGGGTCAGGTGGGGAGCTGTTTTTT

j_gene: TRBJ1-1
d_gene: -
abundance: few
v_gene: TRBV7-9
CDR3aa: CASSLPGREAFF
CDR3nt: TGTGCCAGCAGCTTACCAGGGCGTGAAGCTTTCTTT

j_gene: TRBJ2-7
d_gene: TRBD2
abundance: -
v_gene: TRBV9
CDR3aa: CASSGLAGGPGEQYF
CDR3nt: TGTGCCAGCAGCGGACTAGCGGGAGGGCCGGGAGAGCAGTACTTC

j_gene: TRBJ2-1
d_gene: -
abundance: -
v_gene: TRBV6-4
CDR3aa: CASCVSDRSYNEQFF
CDR3nt: TGTGCCAGCTGTGTCTCCGATCGCTCCTACAATGAGCAGTTCTTC

j_gene: TRBJ1-3
d_gene: -
abundance: -
v_gene: TRBV7-6
CDR3aa: CASSLNSVTLGDTIYF
CDR3nt: TGTGCCAGCAGCTTAAATTCGGTGACCCTAGGGGACACCATATATTTT

j_gene: TRBJ1-3
d_gene: -
abundance: -
v_gene: TRBV7-9
CDR3aa: CASSLQGNTIYF
CDR3nt: TGTGCCAGCAGCTTACAAGGAAACACCATATATTTT

j_gene: TRBJ2-1
d_gene: TRBD2
abundance: -
v_gene: TRBV29-1
CDR3aa: CSVNRLAIYNEQFF
CDR3nt: TGCAGCGTAAATCGACTAGCGATATACAATGAGCAGTTCTTC

j_gene: TRBJ1-2
d_gene: TRBD1
abundance: once
v_gene: TRBV18
CDR3aa: CASSPPGQGNYGYTF
CDR3nt: TGTGCCAGCTCACCCCCGGGACAGGGGAACTATGGCTACACCTTC

j_gene: TRBJ2-4
d_gene: -
abundance: -
v_gene: TRBV2
CDR3aa: CASSDWRGKNIQYF
CDR3nt: TGTGCCAGCAGTGACTGGAGAGGCAAAAACATTCAGTACTTC

j_gene: TRBJ1-5
d_gene: -
abundance: -
v_gene: TRBV18
CDR3aa: CASSQPGEPGDQPQHF
CDR3nt: TGTGCCAGCTCGCAACCGGGGGAACCCGGGGATCAGCCCCAGCATTTT

j_gene: TRBJ1-2
d_gene: TRBD1
abundance: -
v_gene: TRBV5-5
CDR3aa: CASSLGDRTGYTF
CDR3nt: TGTGCCAGCAGCTTGGGGGACAGAACTGGCTACACCTTC

j_gene: TRBJ2-2
d_gene: -
abundance: -
v_gene: TRBV5-4
CDR3aa: CASSLGSSNTGELFF
CDR3nt: TGTGCCAGCAGCTTGGGGTCTAGCAACACCGGGGAGCTGTTTTTT

j_gene: TRBJ2-3
d_gene: TRBD2
abundance: -
v_gene: TRBV11-1
CDR3aa: CASNQFRLAGGRDTQYF
CDR3nt: TGTGCCAGCAACCAATTCAGACTAGCGGGAGGGCGAGATACGCAGTATTTT

j_gene: TRBJ1-4
d_gene: -
abundance: -
v_gene: TRBV4-1
CDR3aa: CASSQVSGPPSEKLFF
CDR3nt: TGCGCCAGCAGCCAAGTTTCGGGACCTCCTTCCGAAAAACTGTTTTTT

j_gene: TRBJ2-3
d_gene: -
abundance: -
v_gene: TRBV7-3
CDR3aa: CASSLAFTDTQYF
CDR3nt: TGTGCCAGCAGCTTAGCATTTACAGATACGCAGTATTTT

j_gene: TRBJ2-5
d_gene: -
abundance: -
v_gene: TRBV6-6
CDR3aa: CASLTTDGEETQYF
CDR3nt: TGTGCCAGCCTTACGACGGATGGGGAAGAGACCCAGTACTTC

j_gene: TRBJ1-3
d_gene: -
abundance: -
v_gene: TRBV9
CDR3aa: CASGTGTLIGNTIYF
CDR3nt: TGTGCCAGCGGGACCGGGACTTTAATTGGAAACACCATATATTTT

j_gene: TRBJ2-5
d_gene: TRBD2
abundance: once
v_gene: TRBV6-1
CDR3aa: CASSEGGTSGSRETQYF
CDR3nt: TGTGCCAGCAGTGAAGGGGGGACTAGCGGGAGTCGGGAGACCCAGTACTTC

j_gene: TRBJ2-1
d_gene: TRBD2
abundance: -
v_gene: TRBV5-1
CDR3aa: CASSLGTSGTVREQFF
CDR3nt: TGCGCCAGCAGCTTGGGGACTAGCGGGACCGTCAGGGAGCAGTTCTTC

j_gene: TRBJ2-3
d_gene: TRBD2
abundance: -
v_gene: TRBV5-1
CDR3aa: CASSPESGRGSDTQYF
CDR3nt: TGCGCCAGCAGCCCGGAAAGCGGGAGGGGGTCAGATACGCAGTATTTT

j_gene: TRBJ1-4
d_gene: TRBD1
abundance: -
v_gene: TRBV11-2
CDR3aa: CASSIDRDMANEKLFF
CDR3nt: TGTGCCAGCAGCATTGACAGGGATATGGCTAATGAAAAACTGTTTTTT

j_gene: TRBJ1-2
d_gene: -
abundance: -
v_gene: TRBV6-5
CDR3aa: CASSSENPYGYTF
CDR3nt: TGTGCCAGCAGTTCCGAGAATCCCTACGGGTACACCTTC

j_gene: TRBJ1-5
d_gene: -
abundance: few
v_gene: TRBV2
CDR3aa: CASSEAGVGPQHF
CDR3nt: TGTGCCAGCAGTGAAGCGGGGGTTGGGCCCCAGCATTTT

j_gene: TRBJ2-2
d_gene: -
abundance: -
v_gene: TRBV2
CDR3aa: CASSEGLGVNTGELFF
CDR3nt: TGTGCCAGCAGTGAGGGACTGGGGGTTAACACCGGGGAGCTGTTTTTT

j_gene: TRBJ2-2
d_gene: -
abundance: -
v_gene: TRBV9
CDR3aa: CASSVDGRGTGELFF
CDR3nt: TGTGCCAGCAGCGTAGACGGGAGAGGCACCGGGGAGCTGTTTTTT

j_gene: TRBJ2-7
d_gene: TRBD2
abundance: -
v_gene: TRBV28
CDR3aa: CASRMREAGYEQYF
CDR3nt: TGTGCCAGCAGAATGCGGGAGGCCGGCTACGAGCAGTACTTC

j_gene: TRBJ2-7
d_gene: TRBD1
abundance: -
v_gene: TRBV18
CDR3aa: CATTGQETHYEQYF
CDR3nt: TGTGCCACCACGGGACAGGAAACCCACTACGAGCAGTACTTC

j_gene: TRBJ1-2
d_gene: TRBD1
abundance: -
v_gene: TRBV7-2
CDR3aa: CASSWDSEGYTF
CDR3nt: TGTGCCAGCAGCTGGGACAGTGAAGGCTACACCTTC

j_gene: TRBJ1-4
d_gene: -
abundance: -
v_gene: TRBV6-6
CDR3aa: CASRLGATNEKLFF
CDR3nt: TGTGCCAGCCGTTTGGGGGCAACTAATGAAAAACTGTTTTTT

j_gene: TRBJ1-5
d_gene: -
abundance: -
v_gene: TRBV7-3
CDR3aa: CASSLVRERSHNQPQHF
CDR3nt: TGTGCCAGCAGCCTCGTCAGGGAAAGATCACACAATCAGCCCCAGCATTTT

j_gene: TRBJ2-7
d_gene: -
abundance: -
v_gene: TRBV27
CDR3aa: CASSATGSYEQYF
CDR3nt: TGTGCCAGCAGCGCGACCGGTTCCTACGAGCAGTACTTC